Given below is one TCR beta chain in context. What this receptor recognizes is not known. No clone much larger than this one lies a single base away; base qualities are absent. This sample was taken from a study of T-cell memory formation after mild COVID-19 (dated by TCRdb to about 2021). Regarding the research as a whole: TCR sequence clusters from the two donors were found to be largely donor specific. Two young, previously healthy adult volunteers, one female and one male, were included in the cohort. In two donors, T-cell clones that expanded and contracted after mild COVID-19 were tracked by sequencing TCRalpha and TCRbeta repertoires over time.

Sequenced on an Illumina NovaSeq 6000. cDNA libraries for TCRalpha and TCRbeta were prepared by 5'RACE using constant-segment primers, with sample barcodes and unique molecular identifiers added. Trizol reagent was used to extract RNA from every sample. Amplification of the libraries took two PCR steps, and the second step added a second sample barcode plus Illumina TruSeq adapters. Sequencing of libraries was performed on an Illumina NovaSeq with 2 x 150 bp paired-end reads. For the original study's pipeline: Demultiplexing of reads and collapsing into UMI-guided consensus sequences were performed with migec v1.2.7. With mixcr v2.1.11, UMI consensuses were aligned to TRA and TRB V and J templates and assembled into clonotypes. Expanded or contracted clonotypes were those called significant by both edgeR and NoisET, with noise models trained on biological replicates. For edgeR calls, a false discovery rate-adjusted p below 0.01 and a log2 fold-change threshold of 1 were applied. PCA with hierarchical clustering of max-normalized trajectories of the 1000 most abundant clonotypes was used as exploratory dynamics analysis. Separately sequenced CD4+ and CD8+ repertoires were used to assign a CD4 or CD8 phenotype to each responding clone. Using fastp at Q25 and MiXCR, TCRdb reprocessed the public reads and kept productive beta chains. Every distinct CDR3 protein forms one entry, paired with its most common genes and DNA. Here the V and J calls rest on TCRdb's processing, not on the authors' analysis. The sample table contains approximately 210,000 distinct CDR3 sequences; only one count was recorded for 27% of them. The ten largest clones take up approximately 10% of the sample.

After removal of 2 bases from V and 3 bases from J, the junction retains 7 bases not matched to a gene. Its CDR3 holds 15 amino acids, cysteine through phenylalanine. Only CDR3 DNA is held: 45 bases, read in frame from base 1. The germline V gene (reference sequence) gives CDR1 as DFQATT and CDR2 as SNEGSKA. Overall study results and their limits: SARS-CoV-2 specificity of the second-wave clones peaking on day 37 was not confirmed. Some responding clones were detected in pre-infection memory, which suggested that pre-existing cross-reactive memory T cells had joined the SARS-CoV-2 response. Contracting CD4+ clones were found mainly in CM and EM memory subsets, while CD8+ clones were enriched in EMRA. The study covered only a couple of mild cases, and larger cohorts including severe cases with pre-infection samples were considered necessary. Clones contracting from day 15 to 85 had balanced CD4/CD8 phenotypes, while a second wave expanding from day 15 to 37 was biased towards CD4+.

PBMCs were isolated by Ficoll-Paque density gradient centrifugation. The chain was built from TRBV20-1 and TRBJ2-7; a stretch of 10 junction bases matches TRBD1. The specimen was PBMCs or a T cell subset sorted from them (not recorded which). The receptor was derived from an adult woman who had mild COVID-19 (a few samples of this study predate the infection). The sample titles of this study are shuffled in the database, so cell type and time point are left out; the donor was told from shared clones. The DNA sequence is TGCAGTGCTAGACCGGGACAGGGGCCCGTCTACGAGCAGTACTTC. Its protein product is CSARPGQGPVYEQYF.